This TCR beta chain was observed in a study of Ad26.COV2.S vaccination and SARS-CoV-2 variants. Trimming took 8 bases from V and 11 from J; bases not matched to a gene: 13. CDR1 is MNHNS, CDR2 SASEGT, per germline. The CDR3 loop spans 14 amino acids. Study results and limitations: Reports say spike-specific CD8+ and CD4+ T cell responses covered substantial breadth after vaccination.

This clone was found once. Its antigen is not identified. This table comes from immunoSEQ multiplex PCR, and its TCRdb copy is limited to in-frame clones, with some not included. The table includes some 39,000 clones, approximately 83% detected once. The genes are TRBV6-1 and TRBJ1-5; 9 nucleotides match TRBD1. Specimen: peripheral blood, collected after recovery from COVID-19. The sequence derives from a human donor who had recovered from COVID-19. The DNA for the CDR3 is TGTGCCAGCGATACCGGACAGGGGAATAGCGCCCAGCATTTT. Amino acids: CASDTGQGNSAQHF.